The sequence of this T cell receptor (beta chain) was determined in a study of blood T cell repertoires in COVID-19. About the study: T cells, B-cell-depleted T cells, or PBMCs provided the cDNA or gDNA that served as material.

From germline, CDR1 is SGHDT and CDR2 YYEEEE. V was trimmed by 3 bases and J by 4 bases, leaving 17 bases between them. This CDR3 region has 16 residues. Only in-frame clones appear in the TCRdb table, and some are missing; sequencing was by immunoSEQ multiplex PCR. The table has about 110,000 clones, about 89% seen once. The specimen was peripheral blood. V usage is TRBV5-6 and J usage is TRBJ1-3; D not certain. This receptor was taken from a man aged 35-49 years with acute or convalescent COVID-19. The CDR3 loop is CASSSRDWRGGNTIYF. The CDR3 region has the DNA TGTGCCAGCAGCTCCCGAGACTGGCGTGGGGGAAACACCATATATTTT. Complete variable domain (other parts from reference TRBV5-6 and TRBJ1-3): DAGVTQSPTHLIKTRGQQVTLRCSPKSGHDTVSWYQQALGQGPQFIFQYYEEEERQRGNFPDRFSGHQFPNYSSELNVNALLLGDSALYLCASSSRDWRGGNTIYFGEGSWLTVV.